This is a list of T cell receptor beta chains from one sample in a study of blood T cell repertoires in COVID-19. Sequenced by immunoSEQ multiplex PCR; TCRdb stores in-frame clones only, minus some. The sample lists under 250,000 clones; approximately 80% were seen once. The sample consisted of PBMCs or T cells enriched from blood (not recorded which). Every receptor here comes from a young man with acute COVID-19. Each CDR3 is given with its conserved first and last residue. D genes are given only for firm matches. Some rows have no size entry. The others give once, few or many, or a class for an expanded clone.

clone_size j_call d_call v_call cdr3_aa cdr3_nt
NA TRBJ1-2 NA TRBV11-3 CASSSPNFDYYGYTF TGTGCCAGCAGCTCTCCCAACTTCGACTACTATGGCTACACCTTC
NA TRBJ1-2 NA TRBV9 CASSSQGLGGYTF TGTGCCAGCAGCTCTCAGGGACTGGGAGGCTACACCTTC
NA TRBJ2-1 NA TRBV4-1 CASSPVGGYNEQFF TGCGCCAGCAGCCCGGTGGGGGGTTACAATGAGCAGTTCTTC
NA TRBJ2-1 NA TRBV7-2 CASSRFGQNNEQFF TGTGCCAGCAGCCGCTTTGGGCAGAACAATGAGCAGTTCTTC
NA TRBJ1-2 NA TRBV3-1/TRBV3-2 CASSKGGYGYTF TGTGCCAGCTCTAAGGGAGGCTATGGCTACACCTTC
NA TRBJ1-4 NA TRBV19 CASSFNSINEKLFF TGTGCCAGTAGTTTTAACAGCATTAATGAAAAACTGTTTTTT
NA TRBJ1-2 TRBD1 TRBV10-3 CAISESGQGAPGYTF TGTGCCATCAGTGAGTCCGGACAGGGGGCGCCTGGCTACACCTTC
once TRBJ1-2 NA TRBV2 CATSARDTGYTF TGTGCCACTTCGGCCCGGGACACTGGCTACACCTTC
once TRBJ2-1 NA TRBV5-1 CASSLTSTAYNEQFF TGCGCCAGCAGCTTGACTAGTACGGCTTACAATGAGCAGTTCTTC
NA TRBJ2-7 NA TRBV4-2 CASSQEGAGTYEQYF TGTGCCAGCAGCCAAGAAGGCGCAGGAACCTACGAGCAGTACTTC